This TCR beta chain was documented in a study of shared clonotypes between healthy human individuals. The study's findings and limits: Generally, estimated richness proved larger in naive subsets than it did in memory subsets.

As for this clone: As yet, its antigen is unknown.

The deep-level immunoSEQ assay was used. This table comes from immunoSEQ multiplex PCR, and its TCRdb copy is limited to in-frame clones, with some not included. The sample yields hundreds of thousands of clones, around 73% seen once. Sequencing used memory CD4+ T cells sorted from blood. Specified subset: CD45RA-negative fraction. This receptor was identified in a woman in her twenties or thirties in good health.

CDR3: CASSRGTSGRTDTQYF. The CDR3 nucleotides are TGCGCCAGCAGCCGGGGGACTAGCGGGAGGACAGATACGCAGTATTTT. This chain uses TRBV5-1 with TRBJ2-3; 15 bases match TRBD2. The V segment lost 4 bases and the J segment 3 bases; nucleotides outside the gene matches: 3. The CDR3 length is 16 residues. Germline values: CDR1 SGHRS, CDR2 YFSETQ.